Each of the 27 T cell receptor beta chains below was sequenced from the same sample in a study of blood T cell repertoires in COVID-19. Sequencing was performed with immunoSEQ multiplex PCR; in TCRdb, only in-frame clones are kept and a portion is missing. The sample lists more than 100,000 clones, 84% occurring once. The material sequenced was PBMCs or T cells enriched from blood (not recorded which). Receptors were obtained from a woman in her twenties or thirties who had recovered from COVID-19.

The chain combines TRBV27 with TRBJ2-7, with 8 bases aligning to TRBD1. This CDR3 is built from 14 residues. Trimming at V came to 6 bases and at J to 1 base, leaving 5 bases not matched to a gene. Germline values: CDR1 MNHEY, CDR2 SMNVEV (reference sequence). The CDR3 region is CASRDRVRSYEQYF. In nucleotides, the CDR3 is TGTGCCAGCAGGGACAGGGTAAGGTCCTACGAGCAGTACTTC.

This chain uses TRBV18 with TRBJ1-1; a possible D gene is TRBD1 (6 bases). Trimming left V 6 bases short and J 3 bases short, with 11 bases between. This CDR3 is built from 13 residues. Germline lookup yields CDR1 KGHSH and CDR2 LQKENI. In nucleotides, the CDR3 is TGTGCCAGCTCTCAGGGGTCGGACACTGAAGCTTTCTTT. Protein: CASSQGSDTEAFF.

This sequence joins TRBV7-3 and TRBJ2-7; 12 nucleotides align to TRBD2. Trimming removed 1 base from V and 3 bases from J; junction bases left unmatched: 7. This CDR3 comprises 17 residues. CDR1 and CDR2 (germline): SGHTA, FQGTGA. CDR3: CASSLRGLAGTYYEQYF. The CDR3 nucleotides are TGTGCCAGCAGCTTAAGAGGACTAGCGGGGACCTACTACGAGCAGTACTTC.

This clone was seen only once. V usage is TRBV4-1 and J usage is TRBJ2-7; 10 bases align to TRBD2. From germline, CDR1 is MGHRA and CDR2 YSYEKL. The V gene end was trimmed by 4 bases and the J gene end by 4 bases; junction bases not matched to a gene: 4. CDR3 length: 14 amino acids. DNA of the CDR3: TGCGCCAGCAGCCTTGCTAGCGGGGGTTACGAGCAGTACTTC. It yields the protein CASSLASGGYEQYF.

CDR3 loop: CASSRGRAFF. As DNA, the CDR3 is TGTGCCAGCTCACGGGGCCGAGCTTTCTTT. The chain combines TRBV18 with TRBJ1-1; D may be TRBD1 (5 bases). Trimming removed 4 bases from V and 10 bases from J, with 7 bases in between. Per germline, CDR1 KGHSH and CDR2 LQKENI. The CDR3 contains 10 residues.

This chain joins TRBV28 and TRBJ2-1; possibly TRBD2 for D (5 bases). The CDR3 has 12 amino acids. CDR1 is MDHEN, CDR2 SYDVKM, per germline. Between the trimmed V and J ends, which lost 6 bases and 6 bases, there was a span of 9 bases. The CDR3 loop is CASSGVGNEQFF. The CDR3 coding sequence is TGTGCCAGCAGCGGGGTTGGCAATGAGCAGTTCTTC. The entire variable domain, with the rest obtained from reference TRBV28 and TRBJ2-1, is as follows: DVKVTQSSRYLVKRTGEKVFLECVQDMDHENMFWYRQDPGLGLRLIYFSYDVKMKEKGDIPEGYSVSREKKERFSLILESASTNQTSMYLCASSGVGNEQFFGPGTRLTVL.

The rearrangement links TRBV5-8 to TRBJ1-5; D uncertain. CDR3 length equals 16 residues. Trimming shortened V by 0 bases and J by 0 bases, and 10 bases separated the two germline ends. In germline, CDR1 is SGHTS, CDR2 YDEGEE. CDR3 amino acids: CASSLGADYSNQPQHF. The CDR3 DNA is TGTGCCAGCAGCTTGGGGGCAGACTATAGCAATCAGCCCCAGCATTTT.

V is TRBV10-3 and J is TRBJ1-2; TRBD1 matches at 12 bases. J lost 8 bases, V lost 5 bases, and 9 bases had no gene match. Per germline, CDR1 ENHRY and CDR2 SYGVKD. The CDR3 spans 15 residues. In DNA, the CDR3 is TGTGCCATCAGTAGACCGGGACAGGGGGCAGAAGGCTACACCTTC. Amino acid sequence: CAISRPGQGAEGYTF.

CDR3 sequence reads: CASSLKTSGLTDTQYF. In DNA form, the CDR3 reads TGCGCCAGCAGCTTGAAAACTAGCGGGCTTACAGATACGCAGTATTTT. The V call is TRBV5-1, the J call TRBJ2-3; 9 nucleotides line up with TRBD2. This CDR3 comprises 16 residues. With V trimmed by 1 base and J by 3 bases, 6 bases remained unmatched. Germline V gene data show CDR1 as SGHRS and CDR2 as YFSETQ.

This chain connects TRBV5-1 to TRBJ2-5; TRBD2 agrees at 8 bases. The CDR3 totals 14 residues. The V and J ends lost 0 bases and 5 bases, in that order; junction bases with no gene match: 3. The germline V gene encodes CDR1 SGHRS and CDR2 YFSETQ. CDR3 sequence (DNA): TGCGCCAGCAGCTTGGTACCGGGGGGGGAGACCCAGTACTTC. It is translated as CASSLVPGGETQYF.

This chain uses TRBV25-1 with TRBJ1-3; D uncertain. Germline V CDR1 and CDR2: MGHDK, SYGVNS. The CDR3 is made up of 15 amino acids. With 3 bases removed from V and 2 bases from J, the gap between germline ends came to 11 bases. In DNA, the CDR3 is TGTGCCAGCAGTGATAGAGGGTTCACTGGAAACACCATATATTTT. Translating gives CASSDRGFTGNTIYF.

This clone has just one count. V and J are TRBV7-9 and TRBJ2-2; tentative D call: TRBD2 (6 bases). The length of the CDR3 is 16 residues. Germline values: CDR1 SEHNR, CDR2 FQNEAQ (reference sequence). Trimming took off 0 bases at V and 3 bases at J, with 11 bases between the two ends. DNA for the CDR3: TGTGCCAGCAGCTTAGCAGCGGGCTTTTACACCGGGGAGCTGTTTTTT. Amino acid sequence: CASSLAAGFYTGELFF.

The CDR3 sequence is CASSPKSVRDTNQPQHF. CDR3 in DNA: TGTGCCAGCAGCCCGAAGTCCGTCCGGGACACAAATCAGCCCCAGCATTTT. The chain combines TRBV5-4 with TRBJ1-5; a possible D gene is TRBD1 (6 bases). Per the germline V gene, CDR1 is SGHNT and CDR2 is YYREEE (reference sequence). Between the trimmed V and J ends, which lost 4 bases and 4 bases, there was a span of 21 bases. The CDR3 contains 17 residues. The entire variable domain, with the rest obtained from reference TRBV5-4 and TRBJ1-5, is as follows: ETGVTQSPTHLIKTRGQQVTLRCSSQSGHNTVSWYQQALGQGPQFIFQYYREEENGRGNFPPRFSGLQFPNYSSELNVNALELDDSALYLCASSPKSVRDTNQPQHFGDGTRLSIL.

The chain uses TRBV6-1 and TRBJ1-5, with a weak D call TRBD1 (6 bases). The germline V gene has CDR1 MNHNS and CDR2 SASEGT. The length of the CDR3 is 18 residues. Trimming shortened V by 2 bases and J by 0 bases, and 17 bases separated the two germline ends. The CDR3 region has the DNA TGTGCCAGCAGTGAACTGGGTCAGGGGAAATATAGCAATCAGCCCCAGCATTTT. It translates to CASSELGQGKYSNQPQHF.

The rearrangement joins TRBV6-4 to TRBJ1-5; unclear D gene. Looked up from germline, CDR1 is MRHNA and CDR2 is SNTAGT. CDR3 length equals 14 residues. Between the trimmed V and J ends, which lost 0 bases and 7 bases, there was a span of 10 bases. For the CDR3, the DNA is TGTGCCAGCAGTGACTCGATGGGAGGACAGCCCCAGCATTTT. It specifies CASSDSMGGQPQHF.

The rearrangement links TRBV7-3 to TRBJ1-1; D remains unclear. CDR1 is SGHTA and CDR2 is FQGTGA in the germline V gene. Trimming shortened V by 5 bases and J by 2 bases, and 9 bases separated the two germline ends. The CDR3 sequence is 13 residues long. For the CDR3, the DNA is TGTGCCAGCAGCCTCGACAAAAACACTGAAGCTTTCTTT. It specifies CASSLDKNTEAFF.

This sequence joins TRBV9 and TRBJ1-6, with 7 bases matching TRBD1. The V gene's germline CDR1 is SGDLS and CDR2 YYNGEE. V dropped 0 bases and J dropped 9; count of bases not matched to a gene: 3. The CDR3 covers 14 residues. The CDR3 nucleotides read TGTGCCAGCAGCGTAGGGACAGGAAGTTCACCCCTCCACTTT. The encoded protein is CASSVGTGSSPLHF. The full variable domain, its missing parts supplied by reference TRBV9 and TRBJ1-6, is DSGVTQTPKHLITATGQRVTLRCSPRSGDLSVYWYQQSLDQGLQFLIQYYNGEERAKGNILERFSAQQFPDLHSELNLSSLELGDSALYFCASSVGTGSSPLHFGNGTRLTVT.

The chain uses TRBV10-3 and TRBJ2-5, with D perhaps TRBD1 (6 bases). V was clipped by 0 bases and J by 5 bases, with 13 bases between them. Germline-derived CDR1 and CDR2 are ENHRY and SYGVKD. The CDR3 has 15 residues. CDR3 nucleotide sequence: TGTGCCATCAGTGAGTCGGGCCAGGGGCAGGAGACCCAGTACTTC. Its translation: CAISESGQGQETQYF.

This clone was seen a single time. The V call is TRBV5-1, the J call TRBJ1-1, with a tentative D call TRBD1 (6 bases). This CDR3 is built from 16 residues. Germline CDR1 reads SGHRS; CDR2 reads YFSETQ. Trimming shortened V by 0 bases and J by 0 bases, and 12 bases separated the two germline ends. DNA of the CDR3: TGCGCCAGCAGCTTGGGTCCAGGGGCCTTGAACACTGAAGCTTTCTTT. This encodes CASSLGPGALNTEAFF.

This clone was found a few times. The chain joins TRBV2 to TRBJ1-1; D is possibly TRBD1 (5 bases). The CDR3 covers 17 residues. Germline V CDR1 and CDR2: SNHLY, FYNNEI. Trimming removed 1 base from V and 4 bases from J, with 19 bases in between. The CDR3, as DNA: TGTGCCAGCAGTGAAGAGGACACTCTTTCTTATTTCACTGAAGCTTTCTTT. Translating gives CASSEEDTLSYFTEAFF.

The CDR3 coding sequence is TGTGCCAGTAGCCGCGGGACAGACATGAACACTGAAGCTTTCTTT. Its protein is CASSRGTDMNTEAFF. V usage is TRBV19 and J usage is TRBJ1-1; 7 bases align to TRBD1. Unmatched junction bases numbered 7, after V lost 6 bases and J lost 0 bases. The CDR3 spans 15 residues. Germline values: CDR1 LNHDA, CDR2 SQIVND (reference sequence).

The gene calls are TRBV7-9 and TRBJ2-3, with 10 bases that match TRBD2. CDR1 is SEHNR and CDR2 is FQNEAQ in the germline V gene (reference sequence). V dropped 0 bases and J dropped 4; count of bases not matched to a gene: 4. CDR3 length: 16 residues. This CDR3 is CASSLARTSGADTQYF. The CDR3 nucleotides read TGTGCCAGCAGCTTAGCTCGGACTAGCGGAGCAGATACGCAGTATTTT.

The gene calls are TRBV18 and TRBJ1-2, with D maybe TRBD1 (6 bases). The ends were cut back, 3 bases at V and 8 bases at J, with 19 bases in the middle. Germline values: CDR1 KGHSH, CDR2 LQKENI. The CDR3 totals 15 residues. The CDR3 DNA reads as TGTGCCAGCTCACCGACTAACAGGGATGGGAGAGGCTACACCTTC. Translated, it gives CASSPTNRDGRGYTF.

The V call is TRBV15, the J call TRBJ2-7, with D perhaps matching TRBD1 (5 bases). Trimming cost V 4 bases and J 2 bases, with 9 bases left between them. The germline CDR1 and CDR2 sequences are LNHNV and YYDKDF (reference sequence). The CDR3 consists of 13 residues. In DNA, the CDR3 is TGTGCCACCAGCAATTGGACAACCTACGAGCAGTACTTC. This translates into CATSNWTTYEQYF. The complete variable domain, with remaining parts taken from reference TRBV15 and TRBJ2-7, reads DAMVIQNPRYQVTQFGKPVTLSCSQTLNHNVMYWYQQKSSQAPKLLFHYYDKDFNNEADTPDNFQSRRPNTSFCFLDIRSPGLGDTAMYLCATSNWTTYEQYFGPGTRLTVT.

A single count supports this clone. The chain links TRBV24-1 to TRBJ2-2; a possible D gene is TRBD2 (6 bases). This CDR3 contains 13 residues. Germline V gene sequence: CDR1 KGHDR, CDR2 SFDVKD. V lost 9 bases, J lost 2 bases, and 9 bases lay in between. The CDR3 is CATGTLNTGELFF. The CDR3 nucleotides are TGTGCCACCGGGACTCTAAACACCGGGGAGCTGTTTTTT.

The rearrangement links TRBV4-1 to TRBJ2-3; D unresolved. Germline CDR1 reads MGHRA; CDR2 reads YSYEKL. V lost 0 bases and J lost 0, with 13 bases in between. This CDR3 comprises 17 residues. DNA of the CDR3: TGCGCCAGCAGCCAAGATAGAATAGCTCGAAGCACAGATACGCAGTATTTT. Encoded protein: CASSQDRIARSTDTQYF.

The rearrangement links TRBV7-2 to TRBJ1-5; unclear D gene. V lost 1 base, J lost 2 bases, and 9 bases lay in between. The CDR3 has 15 amino acids. Germline-derived CDR1 and CDR2 are SGHTA and FQGNSA. The CDR3 here is CASSLGGVGNQPQHF. The DNA for the CDR3 is TGTGCCAGCAGCTTAGGCGGGGTGGGCAATCAGCCCCAGCATTTT.